The rows below give T cell receptor beta chains drawn from one sample of a study of T cells in Graves' hyperthyroidism and ophthalmopathy. TCRdb reprocessed the multiplex PCR reads with MiXCR, giving one entry per CDR3 protein. The table lists 300,000 to 450,000 distinct CDR3 sequences, around 14% of them singletons. The sequencing input was blood. The receptors come from a woman aged 18-30 years with Graves' hyperthyroidism that later progressed to Graves' ophthalmopathy. CDR3s include the opening cysteine and the closing phenylalanine or tryptophan. The D gene is left open where the match is weak. Rows may omit the clone size; those that give it use once, few, many or a size class.

V	D	size	J	DNA	CDR3
TRBV5-1	.	many	TRBJ2-1	TGCGCCAGCAGCTGGGATGTTGGGGACTACAATGAGCAGTTCTTC	CASSWDVGDYNEQFF
TRBV12-3/TRBV12-4	TRBD2	many	TRBJ2-3	TGTGCCAGCACAAGAGCGGGAGAAGCCCTCACAGATACGCAGTATTTT	CASTRAGEALTDTQYF
TRBV4-1	.	many	TRBJ2-5	TGCGCCAGCAGCCAAGATCCCCAGGGGGAGACCCAGTACTTC	CASSQDPQGETQYF
TRBV10-3	.	many	TRBJ2-3	TGTGCCATCAGTGAACGCGGCGGAGATGGAACGCAGTATTTT	CAISERGGDGTQYF
TRBV3-1	TRBD1	many	TRBJ2-3	TGTGCCAGCACCGGGACAGGGGGCCTTGCGCAGTATTTT	CASTGTGGLAQYF
TRBV20-1	TRBD2	.	TRBJ2-1	TGCAGTGCTAGATCCGGGACTAGCGGGAGGGAAGCCTACGAGCAGTTCTTC	CSARSGTSGREAYEQFF
TRBV6-5	.	few	TRBJ2-5	TGTGCCAGCAGTTACTCGATCGGTAGAGGGGGGACCCAGTACTTC	CASSYSIGRGGTQYF
TRBV9	TRBD1	few	TRBJ2-7	TGTGCCAGCAGCGCATCCGGGACAGGCCACTACGAGCAGTACTTC	CASSASGTGHYEQYF
TRBV7-3	.	many	TRBJ2-3	TGTGCCAGCAGCTTACAGGGTCTTAGCACAGATACGCAGTATTTT	CASSLQGLSTDTQYF
TRBV19	.	.	TRBJ1-6	TGTGCCAGTAGCACCTTCGGGGGGGACAATAATTCACCCCTCCACTTT	CASSTFGGDNNSPLHF
TRBV5-8	TRBD2	few	TRBJ2-5	TGTGCCAGCAGTGCGACTAGCGCGTGGGGAGAGACCCAGTACTTC	CASSATSAWGETQYF
TRBV11-2	TRBD1	few	TRBJ1-1	TGTGCCAGCAGCCAAGATACGGGATGGACAGGGGATAACACTGAAGCTTTCTTT	CASSQDTGWTGDNTEAFF
TRBV6-2/TRBV6-3	.	few	TRBJ1-5	TGTGCCAGCAGTTATAAGGGAAAGGACAATCAGCCCCAGCATTTT	CASSYKGKDNQPQHF
TRBV5-1	TRBD2	few	TRBJ2-5	TGCGCCAGCAGCCGGGGACTAGCGGCTTCCCAAGAGACCCAGTACTTC	CASSRGLAASQETQYF
TRBV12-3/TRBV12-4	.	.	TRBJ1-4	TGTGCCAGCAGCAATGACAGGAGCAATGAAAAACTGTTTTTT	CASSNDRSNEKLFF
TRBV15	.	.	TRBJ2-7	TGTGCCACCAGCAGAGGAGAGGGCAGTTTCAAGGCCTACGAGCAGTACTTC	CATSRGEGSFKAYEQYF
TRBV2	.	few	TRBJ1-4	TGTGCCAGCAGTGAATTAATTGAAAAACTGTTTTTT	CASSELIEKLFF
TRBV7-9	TRBD2	.	TRBJ2-3	TGTGCCAGCAGCCACAGACTAGCGGGTGCCAGCACAGATACGCAGTATTTT	CASSHRLAGASTDTQYF
TRBV12-3/TRBV12-4	TRBD2	few	TRBJ2-7	TGTGCCAGCAGTTTCCGCCAGATACCGGGACTAGCGGGGGCCTATTCTTCCTACGAGCAGTACTTC	CASSFRQIPGLAGAYSSYEQYF
TRBV18	.	many	TRBJ2-1	TGTGCCAGCTCATTGGGACCCCTCAATGAGCAGTTCTTC	CASSLGPLNEQFF
TRBV18	.	.	TRBJ1-6	TGTGCCAGCTCACCACGAGTTCAGGGTGGGGATACACCCCTCCACTTT	CASSPRVQGGDTPLHF
TRBV12-3/TRBV12-4	TRBD2	many	TRBJ2-5	TGTGCCAGCAGTCCCCCCGGGGGGAGCGGGGCCTTCGAGACCCAGTACTTC	CASSPPGGSGAFETQYF
TRBV7-2	.	.	TRBJ2-7	TGTGCCAGCAGCTTTGACAGAGACCATTCCTACGAGCAGTACTTC	CASSFDRDHSYEQYF
TRBV28	.	many	TRBJ1-4	TGTGCCAGCAGTTTATCGGATGGGAGACGTGAAAAACTGTTTTTT	CASSLSDGRREKLFF
TRBV15	.	.	TRBJ2-3	TGTGCCACCAGCAGAGATGAGGAGGATACGCAGTATTTT	CATSRDEEDTQYF
TRBV5-5	.	many	TRBJ2-5	TGTGCCAGCAGCTTGGCTTCTGGGGCCGCCCAGTACTTC	CASSLASGAAQYF
TRBV28	.	many	TRBJ2-3	TGTGCCAGCAGTCCTGGCGGGGGCACAGATACGCAGTATTTT	CASSPGGGTDTQYF
TRBV19	TRBD1	.	TRBJ1-1	TGTGCCAGTACCGCAGACAGGGTCCGGAACACTGAAGCTTTCTTT	CASTADRVRNTEAFF
TRBV7-8	.	many	TRBJ1-1	TGTGCCAGCAGCCCCGCAGGGCTCGGAATGAACACTGAAGCTTTCTTT	CASSPAGLGMNTEAFF
TRBV7-9	.	.	TRBJ1-4	TGTGCCAGCAGCTTAGTTGTACAGCCGGCAACTAATGAAAAACTGTTTTTT	CASSLVVQPATNEKLFF
TRBV2	TRBD1	many	TRBJ2-7	TGTGCCAGCCGAAGGGGACAGGTTGCCTACGAGCAGTACTTC	CASRRGQVAYEQYF
TRBV7-2	.	many	TRBJ2-7	TGTGCCAGCAGCTCATATTTTACCCTTACCTACGAGCAGTACTTC	CASSSYFTLTYEQYF
TRBV7-9	TRBD2	many	TRBJ2-1	TGTGCCAGCAGCGGGGGACTAGCGGAGTGGAGCTCCTACAATGAGCAGTTCTTC	CASSGGLAEWSSYNEQFF
TRBV20-1	.	many	TRBJ1-1	TGCAGTGCCGTGGGAGGGGTTTTTGTAGCTTTCTTT	CSAVGGVFVAFF
TRBV30	.	many	TRBJ1-6	TGTGCCTGCTCCCCGGGACATAATAATTCACCCCTCCACTTT	CACSPGHNNSPLHF
TRBV6-1	TRBD2	.	TRBJ2-1	TGTGCCAGCAGTGACGGACTAGCGCTTGAGCAGTTCTTC	CASSDGLALEQFF
TRBV12-3/TRBV12-4	.	many	TRBJ2-3	TGTGCCAGCAGTTGGACATCGAGCACAGATACGCAGTATTTT	CASSWTSSTDTQYF
TRBV5-1	.	many	TRBJ2-5	TGCGCCAGCAGCCCAGCGCGGCAGGAAGAGACCCAGTACTTC	CASSPARQEETQYF
TRBV19	TRBD2	many	TRBJ2-1	TGTGCCAGTAGTGACCGACTAGCGGGAACCTACAATGAGCAGTTCTTC	CASSDRLAGTYNEQFF
TRBV28	.	many	TRBJ2-7	TGTGCCAGCAGGAGCCTCAAAACAGGATCCCTCAACGAGCAGTACTTC	CASRSLKTGSLNEQYF
TRBV20-1	TRBD1	.	TRBJ1-4	TGCAGTGCCCAGGACAGGGGAAATGAAAAACTGTTTTTT	CSAQDRGNEKLFF
TRBV30	.	many	TRBJ2-2	TGTGCCTTACAGGAGACCGGGGAGCTGTTTTTT	CALQETGELFF
TRBV7-9	TRBD1	few	TRBJ2-7	TGTGCCAGCAGCGCCAACCGGGACAGTAATACCTACGAGCAGTACTTC	CASSANRDSNTYEQYF
TRBV20-1	.	many	TRBJ1-5	TGCAGTGCTAGAAGGGGGGCGGGAGGGTATAGCAATCAGCCCCAGCATTTT	CSARRGAGGYSNQPQHF
TRBV6-5	.	.	TRBJ2-7	TGTGCCAGCAGTTACTCGATCCAAACCAGCGAGCAGTACTTC	CASSYSIQTSEQYF
TRBV5-1	.	many	TRBJ2-7	TGCGCCAGCAGCTTCTTGTCCCCGGAGGGGGAGCAGTACTTC	CASSFLSPEGEQYF
TRBV20-1	TRBD2	few	TRBJ2-1	TGCAGTCCTACCGGGGGGGATGGAAATGAGCAGTTCTTC	CSPTGGDGNEQFF
TRBV27	.	many	TRBJ1-1	TGTGCCAGCAGTGTGCAGGAGGGCACTGAAGCTTTCTTT	CASSVQEGTEAFF
TRBV6-2/TRBV6-3	.	many	TRBJ1-2	TGTGCCAGCAGTTACGTCGGGACGGACTATGGCTACACCTTC	CASSYVGTDYGYTF
TRBV3-1	.	.	TRBJ1-6	TGTGCCAGCAGCCAGGTCGGACGTCATCCCTTCTACTCCTATAATTCACCCCTCCACTTT	CASSQVGRHPFYSYNSPLHF
TRBV11-2	.	.	TRBJ2-5	TGTGCCAGCAGCCCCCAGTGGGAGACCCAGTACTTC	CASSPQWETQYF
TRBV11-2	.	many	TRBJ2-5	TGTGCCAGCAGCTTAGATTTTCGGCAGCAAGAGACCCAGTACTTC	CASSLDFRQQETQYF
TRBV6-2/TRBV6-3	.	many	TRBJ1-1	TGTGCCAGCAGTTACCCAGCGACAGAAACATGGACTGAAGCTTTCTTT	CASSYPATETWTEAFF